Included here is one T cell receptor beta chain sequence, with context. Its antigen is still unknown. The sample belongs to a study of T cell responses to AZD1222 COVID-19 vaccine. TCRdb keeps only in-frame clones here, not all; method: immunoSEQ multiplex PCR. The sample lists 130,000 to 150,000 clones; approximately 90% were seen once. The study's findings and limits: Spike was spanned by vaccine-associated CD4 TCRs, which were dominant at 160-218 and 743-854. Females outnumbered males among donors, who were mostly white British; clonal diversity was possibly underestimated. Only 5 or 6 individuals given AZD1222 were seropositive at baseline.

V was clipped by 4 bases and J by 5 bases, with 15 bases between them. Germline CDR1 is LGHNA and CDR2 is YNFKEQ. The length of the CDR3 is 15 residues. Sequences were derived from peripheral blood, sampled on day 0 of AZD1222 vaccination. The chain uses TRBV4-2 and TRBJ2-1, with D maybe TRBD2 (6 bases). The TCR was taken from an adult in good health. The CDR3 DNA follows: TGTGCCAGCAGCCGCAATTCGGGAGCAGACAATGAGCAGTTCTTC. Its protein product is CASSRNSGADNEQFF.